This is a list of T cell receptor beta chains from one sample in a study of cytomegalovirus exposure and HLA in healthy donors. The protocol was immunoSEQ multiplex PCR, while the TCRdb copy is restricted to in-frame clones and leaves out a portion. The sample table sets out around 110,000 clones. Sequences were obtained from PBMCs. These receptors originate from a man aged 25 to 40 in good health and CMV-seronegative. CDR3s include the opening cysteine and the closing phenylalanine or tryptophan. D genes are given only for firm matches.

TRBD1 | 14 | TRBJ1-3 | TRBV6-6 | CASSTTGGGNTIYF | TGTGCCAGCAGTACCACAGGGGGTGGAAACACCATATATTTT
- | 13 | TRBJ1-1 | TRBV5-1 | CASSSEVGAGAFF | TGCGCCAGCAGCTCGGAGGTGGGGGCTGGGGCTTTCTTT
- | 14 | TRBJ2-5 | TRBV5-4 | CASSVRQYQETQYF | TGTGCCAGCAGCGTAAGACAGTACCAAGAGACCCAGTACTTC
- | 17 | TRBJ2-2 | TRBV5-1 | CASSRRVLPYDTGELFF | TGCGCCAGCAGTCGGCGGGTGCTTCCGTATGACACCGGGGAGCTGTTTTTT
- | 14 | TRBJ2-3 | TRBV5-1 | CASRFAQSTDTQYF | TGCGCCAGCAGATTTGCACAGAGCACAGATACGCAGTATTTT
- | 14 | TRBJ2-3 | TRBV11-2 | CASSLAGWPDTQYF | TGTGCCAGCAGCTTGGCAGGGTGGCCAGATACGCAGTATTTT
- | 13 | TRBJ1-2 | TRBV4-2 | CASSLEVRHGYTF | TGTGCCAGCAGCCTGGAGGTCAGACATGGCTACACCTTC
- | 15 | TRBJ1-1 | TRBV19 | CASRRQDEGDTEAFF | TGTGCCAGTCGGAGGCAGGATGAGGGGGACACTGAAGCTTTCTTT
- | 14 | TRBJ2-5 | TRBV6-5 | CASSYRAGVETQYF | TGTGCCAGCAGTTACCGAGCCGGGGTTGAGACCCAGTACTTC
TRBD1 | 15 | TRBJ2-7 | TRBV7-2 | CASSSSGTGSYEQYF | TGTGCCAGCAGCTCTTCCGGGACAGGGTCCTACGAGCAGTACTTC
- | 13 | TRBJ2-2 | TRBV7-2 | CASRRTETGELFF | TGTGCCAGCAGGCGGACAGAGACCGGGGAGCTGTTTTTT
TRBD1 | 15 | TRBJ2-7 | TRBV7-9 | CASSLAQGQKYEQYF | TGTGCCAGCAGCTTAGCCCAGGGACAGAAATACGAGCAGTACTTC
- | 16 | TRBJ1-2 | TRBV5-1 | CASSLAAGGADYGYTF | TGCGCCAGCAGCTTGGCCGCGGGGGGCGCAGACTATGGCTACACCTTC
- | 14 | TRBJ1-2 | TRBV5-1 | CASSLVPGNYGYTF | TGCGCCAGCAGCTTGGTACCGGGAAACTATGGCTACACCTTC
- | 15 | TRBJ1-4 | TRBV4-3 | CASSQGRGTNEKLFF | TGCGCCAGCAGCCAAGGTCGGGGGACTAATGAAAAACTGTTTTTT
- | 13 | TRBJ2-2 | TRBV5-4 | CASSGANRGELFF | TGTGCCAGCAGCGGGGCCAACCGCGGGGAGCTGTTTTTT
TRBD1 | 15 | TRBJ1-6 | TRBV7-9 | CASSRDSSLNSPLHF | TGTGCCAGCAGCCGGGACAGCTCCCTAAATTCACCCCTCCACTTT
TRBD1 | 15 | TRBJ1-4 | TRBV9 | CASSPTGTDNEKLFF | TGTGCCAGCAGCCCCACCGGGACAGATAATGAAAAACTGTTTTTT
- | 14 | TRBJ1-1 | TRBV2 | CASRRQDQQAEAFF | TGTGCCAGCAGACGACAGGATCAACAGGCTGAAGCTTTCTTT
- | 17 | TRBJ1-1 | TRBV6-4 | CASSDGPGGVFNTEAFF | TGTGCCAGCAGTGACGGGCCAGGTGGCGTCTTTAACACTGAAGCTTTCTTT
- | 14 | TRBJ2-3 | TRBV6-6 | CASTQGLNTDTQYF | TGTGCCAGCACACAGGGACTAAACACAGATACGCAGTATTTT
TRBD1 | 14 | TRBJ2-3 | TRBV5-1 | CASSRDRSTDTQYF | TGCGCCAGCAGCCGGGACAGGAGCACAGATACGCAGTATTTT
TRBD1 | 14 | TRBJ1-5 | TRBV7-2 | CASSRDRSNQPQHF | TGTGCCAGCAGCCGGGACAGATCCAATCAGCCCCAGCATTTT
- | 13 | TRBJ1-5 | TRBV7-8 | CASSPQVGQPQHF | TGTGCCAGCAGCCCCCAGGTCGGTCAGCCCCAGCATTTT
TRBD1 | 14 | TRBJ1-6 | TRBV5-1 | CASSITGENSPLHF | TGCGCCAGCAGCATTACAGGGGAAAATTCACCCCTCCACTTT
TRBD2 | 15 | TRBJ2-2 | TRBV7-2 | CASSSPASGARELFF | TGTGCCAGCAGCTCCCCGGCTAGCGGGGCCCGGGAGCTGTTTTTT
TRBD1 | 14 | TRBJ1-6 | TRBV10-3 | CAIGTGGVGSPLHF | TGTGCCATCGGTACAGGGGGAGTAGGTTCACCCCTCCACTTT
- | 14 | TRBJ1-2 | TRBV7-9 | CASSPTPENYGYTF | TGTGCCAGCAGTCCAACCCCGGAGAACTATGGCTACACCTTC
- | 15 | TRBJ2-3 | TRBV29-1 | CSSEGGALSTDTQYF | TGCAGCTCGGAGGGGGGGGCCCTTAGCACAGATACGCAGTATTTT
TRBD1 | 14 | TRBJ2-7 | TRBV19 | CASSATGHSYEQYF | TGTGCCAGTAGTGCGACAGGGCACTCCTACGAGCAGTACTTC
- | 18 | TRBJ1-5 | TRBV7-8 | CASSPRNRDLYSNQPQHF | TGTGCCAGCAGCCCCCGAAACAGGGATTTATATAGCAATCAGCCCCAGCATTTT
- | 11 | TRBJ2-1 | TRBV10-2 | CASSEASEQFF | TGCGCCAGCAGTGAGGCGAGTGAGCAGTTCTTC
TRBD1 | 15 | TRBJ2-7 | TRBV5-6 | CASSPRPGGSYEQYF | TGTGCCAGCAGCCCCAGGCCAGGGGGCTCCTACGAGCAGTACTTC
- | 12 | TRBJ2-7 | TRBV10-2 | CASTEQGHEQYF | TGCGCCAGCACTGAACAGGGCCACGAGCAGTACTTC
TRBD1 | 17 | TRBJ1-6 | TRBV7-9 | CASSSDRGRSYNSPLHF | TGTGCCAGCAGCTCGGACAGGGGGCGCAGCTATAATTCACCCCTCCACTTT
- | 13 | TRBJ2-7 | TRBV7-2 | CASSLSIQYEQYF | TGTGCCAGCAGCTTATCAATACAATACGAGCAGTACTTC
- | 13 | TRBJ2-6 | TRBV15 | CATTRSGANVLTF | TGTGCCACCACCCGTTCTGGGGCCAACGTCCTGACTTTC
- | 17 | TRBJ2-2 | TRBV11-3 | CASSSAGLGGGTGELFF | TGTGCCAGCAGCTCGGCCGGACTAGGAGGGGGCACCGGGGAGCTGTTTTTT
- | 15 | TRBJ1-2 | TRBV27 | CASSPGWGANYGYTF | TGTGCCAGCAGTCCCGGGTGGGGAGCTAACTATGGCTACACCTTC
- | 15 | TRBJ1-4 | TRBV9 | CASSPSPRGNEKLFF | TGTGCCAGCAGCCCCTCCCCGCGGGGGAATGAAAAACTGTTTTTT
- | 15 | TRBJ2-3 | TRBV19 | CASSTTITGLGTQYF | TGTGCCAGTAGTACAACAATTACGGGGTTAGGTACGCAGTATTTT
- | 15 | TRBJ1-6 | TRBV28 | CASSPRQLRFGSLHF | TGTGCCAGCAGCCCCAGACAGCTACGGTTCGGATCCCTCCACTTT
TRBD1 | 14 | TRBJ2-7 | TRBV6-5 | CASMVDRGSYEQYF | TGTGCCAGCATGGTGGACAGGGGCTCCTACGAGCAGTACTTC
TRBD2 | 18 | TRBJ2-5 | TRBV5-1 | CASSPLSTSGGYQETQYF | TGCGCCAGCAGCCCCCTATCTACTAGCGGGGGTTACCAAGAGACCCAGTACTTC